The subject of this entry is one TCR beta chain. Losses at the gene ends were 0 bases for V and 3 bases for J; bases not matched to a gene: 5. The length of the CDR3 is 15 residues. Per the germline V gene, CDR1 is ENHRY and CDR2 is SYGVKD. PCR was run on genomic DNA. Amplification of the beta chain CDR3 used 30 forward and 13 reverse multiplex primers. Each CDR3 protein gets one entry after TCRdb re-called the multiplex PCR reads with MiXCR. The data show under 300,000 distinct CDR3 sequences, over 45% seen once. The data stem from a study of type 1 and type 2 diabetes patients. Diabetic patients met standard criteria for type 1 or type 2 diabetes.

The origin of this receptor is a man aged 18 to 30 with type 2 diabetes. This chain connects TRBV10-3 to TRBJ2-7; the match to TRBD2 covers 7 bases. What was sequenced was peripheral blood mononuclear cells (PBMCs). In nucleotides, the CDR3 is TGTGCCATCAGTGAGTCCGGGGGAGGGGTCTACGAGCAGTACTTC. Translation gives CAISESGGGVYEQYF.